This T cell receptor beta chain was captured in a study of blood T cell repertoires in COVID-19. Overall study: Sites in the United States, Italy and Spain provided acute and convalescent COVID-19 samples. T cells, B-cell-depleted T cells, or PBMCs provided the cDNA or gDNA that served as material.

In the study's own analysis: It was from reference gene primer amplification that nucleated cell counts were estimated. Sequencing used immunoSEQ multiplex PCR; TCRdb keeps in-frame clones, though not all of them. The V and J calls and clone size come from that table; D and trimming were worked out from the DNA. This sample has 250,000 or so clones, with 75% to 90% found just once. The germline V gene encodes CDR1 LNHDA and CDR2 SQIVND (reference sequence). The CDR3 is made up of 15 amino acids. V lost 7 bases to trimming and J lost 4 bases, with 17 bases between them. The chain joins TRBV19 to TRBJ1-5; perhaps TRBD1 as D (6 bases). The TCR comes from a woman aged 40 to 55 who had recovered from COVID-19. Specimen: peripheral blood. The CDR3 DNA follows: TGTGCCAGTACTCTAGCCGGGGGGCGGAATCAGCCCCAGCATTTT. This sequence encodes CASTLAGGRNQPQHF.